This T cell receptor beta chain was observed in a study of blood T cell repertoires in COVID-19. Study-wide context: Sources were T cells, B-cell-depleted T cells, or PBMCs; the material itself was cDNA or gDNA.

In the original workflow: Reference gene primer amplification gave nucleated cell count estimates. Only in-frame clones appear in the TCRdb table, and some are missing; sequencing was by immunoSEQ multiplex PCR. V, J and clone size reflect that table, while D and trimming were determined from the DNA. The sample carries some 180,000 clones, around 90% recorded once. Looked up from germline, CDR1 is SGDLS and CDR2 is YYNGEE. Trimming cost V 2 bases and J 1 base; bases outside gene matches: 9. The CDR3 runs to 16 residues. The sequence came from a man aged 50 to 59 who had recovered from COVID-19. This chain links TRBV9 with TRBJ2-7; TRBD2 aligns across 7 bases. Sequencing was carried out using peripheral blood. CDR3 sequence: CASSVQGAGTSYEQYF. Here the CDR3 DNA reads TGTGCCAGCAGCGTCCAAGGAGCGGGAACATCCTACGAGCAGTACTTC. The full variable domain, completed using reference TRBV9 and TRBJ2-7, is DSGVTQTPKHLITATGQRVTLRCSPRSGDLSVYWYQQSLDQGLQFLIQYYNGEERAKGNILERFSAQQFPDLHSELNLSSLELGDSALYFCASSVQGAGTSYEQYFGPGTRLTVT.